The clone carrying this T cell receptor beta chain has just a few counts. Its antigen is unknown. Germline V gene data show CDR1 as MDHEN and CDR2 as SYDVKM. The CDR3 contains 14 residues. Deletions cut 2 bases from V and 7 bases from J, with 15 bases between. TCRdb keeps only in-frame clones here, not all; method: immunoSEQ multiplex PCR. The sample has about 81,000 clones, 80% to 90% seen once. The data belong to a study of OX40 agonist ivuxolimab in advanced cancers. Study background: In three patients, partial responses were observed, one with hepatocellular carcinoma and two with cutaneous melanoma. Study-level points and caveats: Antigen specificity was not determined for the expanded peripheral T cells.

The chain couples TRBV28 to TRBJ2-7, with unresolved D. This TCR derives from an adult with an advanced solid tumor such as melanoma, head and neck, liver or kidney cancer. Sequencing used CD4+ or CD8+ T cells sorted from blood, obtained in a trial of the OX40 agonist ivuxolimab. This chain's CDR3 is CASSLGFPQKEQYF. CDR3 nucleotides: TGTGCCAGCAGTTTAGGTTTTCCCCAGAAGGAGCAGTACTTC. The full variable domain, with the rest looked up from reference TRBV28 and TRBJ2-7, is DVKVTQSSRYLVKRTGEKVFLECVQDMDHENMFWYRQDPGLGLRLIYFSYDVKMKEKGDIPEGYSVSREKKERFSLILESASTNQTSMYLCASSLGFPQKEQYFGPGTRLTVT.